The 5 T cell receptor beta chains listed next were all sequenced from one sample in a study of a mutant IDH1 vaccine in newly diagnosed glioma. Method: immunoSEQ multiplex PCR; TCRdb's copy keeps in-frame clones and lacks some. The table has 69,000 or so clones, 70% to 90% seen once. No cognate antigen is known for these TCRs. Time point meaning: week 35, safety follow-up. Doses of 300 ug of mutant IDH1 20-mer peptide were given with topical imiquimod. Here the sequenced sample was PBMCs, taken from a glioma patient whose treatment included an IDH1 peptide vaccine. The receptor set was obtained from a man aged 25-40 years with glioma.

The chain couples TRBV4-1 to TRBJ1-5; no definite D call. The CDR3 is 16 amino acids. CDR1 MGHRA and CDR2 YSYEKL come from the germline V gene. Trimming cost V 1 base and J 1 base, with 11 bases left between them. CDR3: CASSQVTGFSNQPQHF. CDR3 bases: TGCGCCAGCAGCCAAGTGACCGGGTTCAGCAATCAGCCCCAGCATTTT.

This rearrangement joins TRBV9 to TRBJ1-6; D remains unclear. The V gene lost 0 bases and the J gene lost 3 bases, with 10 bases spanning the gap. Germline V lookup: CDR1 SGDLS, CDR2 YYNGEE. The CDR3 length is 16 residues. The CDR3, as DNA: TGTGCCAGCAGCGTAGGAGGAGGTTACTATAATTCACCCCTCCACTTT. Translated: CASSVGGGYYNSPLHF.

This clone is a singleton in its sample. The CDR3 reads CASSKGTSGIYEQYF. The CDR3 region has the DNA TGCGCCAGCAGTAAAGGGACTAGCGGTATATACGAGCAGTACTTC. The chain carries TRBV10-2 and TRBJ2-7, with 11 bases aligning to TRBD2. Germline CDR1 WSHSY, CDR2 SAAADI. The V segment lost 5 bases and the J segment 4 bases; nucleotides outside the gene matches: 7. CDR3 length: 15 residues.

CDR3 sequence reads: CASSLTGKSSYEQYF. CDR3 nucleotide sequence: TGTGCCAGCAGTTTAACAGGGAAAAGCTCCTACGAGCAGTACTTC. The genes are TRBV27 and TRBJ2-7; weak D call: TRBD1 (6 bases). The V and J ends lost 2 bases and 0 bases respectively, with 11 bases between them. The CDR3 is 15 residues long. The germline V gene has CDR1 MNHEY and CDR2 SMNVEV (reference sequence).

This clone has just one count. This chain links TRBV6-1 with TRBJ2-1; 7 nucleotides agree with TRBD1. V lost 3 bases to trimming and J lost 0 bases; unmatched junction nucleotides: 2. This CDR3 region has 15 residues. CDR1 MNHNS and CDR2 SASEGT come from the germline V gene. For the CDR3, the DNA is TGTGCCAGCAGTGAGAGACAGGGCTCCTACAATGAGCAGTTCTTC. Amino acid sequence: CASSERQGSYNEQFF.